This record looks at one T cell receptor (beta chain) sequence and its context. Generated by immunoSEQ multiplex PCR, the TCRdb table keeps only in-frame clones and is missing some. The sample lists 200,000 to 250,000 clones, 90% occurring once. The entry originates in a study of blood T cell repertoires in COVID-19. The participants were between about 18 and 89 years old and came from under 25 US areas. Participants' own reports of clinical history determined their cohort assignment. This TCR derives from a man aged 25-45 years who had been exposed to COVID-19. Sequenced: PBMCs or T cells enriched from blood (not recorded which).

CDR3 in DNA: TGTGCCAGTAATGGGTGGGACAGAACCTATGGCTACACCTTC. Residues: CASNGWDRTYGYTF. The chain uses TRBV19 and TRBJ1-2; TRBD1 agrees at 7 bases. V dropped 7 bases and J dropped 4; count of bases not matched to a gene: 9. Per germline, CDR1 LNHDA and CDR2 SQIVND (reference sequence). The CDR3 totals 14 residues.